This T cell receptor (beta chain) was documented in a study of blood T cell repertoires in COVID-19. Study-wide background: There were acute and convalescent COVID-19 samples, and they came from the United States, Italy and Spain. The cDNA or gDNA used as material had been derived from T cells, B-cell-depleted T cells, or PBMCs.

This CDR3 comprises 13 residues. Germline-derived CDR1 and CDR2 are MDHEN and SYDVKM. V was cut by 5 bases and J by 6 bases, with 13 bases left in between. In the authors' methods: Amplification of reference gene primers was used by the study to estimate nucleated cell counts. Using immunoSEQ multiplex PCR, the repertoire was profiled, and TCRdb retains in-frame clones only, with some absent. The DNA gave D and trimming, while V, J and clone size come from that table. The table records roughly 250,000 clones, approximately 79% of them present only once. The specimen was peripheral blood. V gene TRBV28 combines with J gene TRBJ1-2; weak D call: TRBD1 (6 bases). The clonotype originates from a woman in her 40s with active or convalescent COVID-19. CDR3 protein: CASSPTGLDGYTF. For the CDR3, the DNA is TGTGCCAGCAGTCCCACAGGGCTGGATGGCTACACCTTC.